The rows below give T cell receptor beta chains drawn from one sample of a study of T cell responses to AZD1222 COVID-19 vaccine. Profiling relied on immunoSEQ multiplex PCR, and the TCRdb table lists in-frame clones only, not all of them. Of about 110,000 clones listed, roughly 90% are singletons. Sequencing was performed on peripheral blood, taken 28 days after the second AZD1222 dose. The source is an adult who received the AZD1222 COVID-19 vaccine. The CDR3 runs from the conserved cysteine through the conserved F or W. D genes are given only for firm matches. Expanded clones are given a class, and other clones once, few, many or no size at all.

clone_size: -
v_call: TRBV4-1
j_call: TRBJ2-5
d_call: TRBD2
cdr3_nt: TGCGCCAGCAGCCAAGTCCTAGCGGGAGTAGGGGAGACCCAGTACTTC
cdr3_aa: CASSQVLAGVGETQYF

clone_size: -
v_call: TRBV3-1/TRBV3-2
j_call: TRBJ1-1
d_call: -
cdr3_nt: TGTGCCAGCAGCCAGATACCCGGGTCGGACGGCTACATGAACACTGAAGCTTTCTTT
cdr3_aa: CASSQIPGSDGYMNTEAFF

clone_size: -
v_call: TRBV10-3
j_call: TRBJ1-1
d_call: -
cdr3_nt: TGTGCCACCTCCGCCAGGTCAGGGCTCACTGAAGCTTTCTTT
cdr3_aa: CATSARSGLTEAFF

clone_size: -
v_call: TRBV9
j_call: TRBJ2-1
d_call: -
cdr3_nt: TGTGCCAGCAGCGTAGGCAGGGCCAATGAGCAGTTCTTC
cdr3_aa: CASSVGRANEQFF

clone_size: once
v_call: TRBV7-9
j_call: TRBJ2-7
d_call: TRBD1
cdr3_nt: TGTGCCAGCAGCTTAACGACAGGGTTCTACGAGCAGTACTTC
cdr3_aa: CASSLTTGFYEQYF

clone_size: -
v_call: TRBV12-3/TRBV12-4
j_call: TRBJ1-2
d_call: -
cdr3_nt: TGTGCCAGCAGCCCCGATGCGGACTATGGCTACACCTTC
cdr3_aa: CASSPDADYGYTF

clone_size: -
v_call: TRBV5-1
j_call: TRBJ2-3
d_call: TRBD2
cdr3_nt: TGCGCCAGCAGCTTGGCCCGACTAGCGGATACAGATACGCAGTATTTT
cdr3_aa: CASSLARLADTDTQYF

clone_size: -
v_call: TRBV6-5
j_call: TRBJ1-6
d_call: -
cdr3_nt: TGTGCCAGCAGCCTGATGGCATTTCGAGATTCACCCCTCCACTTT
cdr3_aa: CASSLMAFRDSPLHF

clone_size: -
v_call: TRBV9
j_call: TRBJ2-2
d_call: -
cdr3_nt: TGTGCCAGCAGCCCCCGAGTAGTCGGGGAGCTGTTTTTT
cdr3_aa: CASSPRVVGELFF

clone_size: -
v_call: TRBV3-1/TRBV3-2
j_call: TRBJ2-5
d_call: -
cdr3_nt: TGTGCCAGCAGAGATTCTCGTGAGACCCAGTACTTC
cdr3_aa: CASRDSRETQYF

clone_size: -
v_call: TRBV5-8
j_call: TRBJ1-2
d_call: -
cdr3_nt: TGTGCCAGCAGCTTTACGGGCTACACCTTC
cdr3_aa: CASSFTGYTF

clone_size: -
v_call: TRBV11-1
j_call: TRBJ2-7
d_call: TRBD1
cdr3_nt: TGTGCCAGCAGCATAAACAGGGGGAACGAGCAGTACTTC
cdr3_aa: CASSINRGNEQYF

clone_size: -
v_call: TRBV27
j_call: TRBJ2-5
d_call: -
cdr3_nt: TGTGCCAGCAGTGCTCCCCATGTAGAGACCCAGTACTTC
cdr3_aa: CASSAPHVETQYF

clone_size: -
v_call: TRBV12-3/TRBV12-4
j_call: TRBJ1-2
d_call: TRBD1
cdr3_nt: TGTGCCAGCAGTTTGGGGACAGGAAATGGCTACACCTTC
cdr3_aa: CASSLGTGNGYTF

clone_size: -
v_call: TRBV6-5
j_call: TRBJ1-1
d_call: -
cdr3_nt: TGTGCCAGCAGTCCTACACAGGGACCTTACACTGAAGCTTTCTTT
cdr3_aa: CASSPTQGPYTEAFF

clone_size: -
v_call: TRBV2
j_call: TRBJ2-7
d_call: TRBD1
cdr3_nt: TGTGCCAGCAGTGAACAGGGGGAAAACTCCTACGAGCAGTACTTC
cdr3_aa: CASSEQGENSYEQYF

clone_size: -
v_call: TRBV10-3
j_call: TRBJ1-5
d_call: TRBD1
cdr3_nt: TGTGCCATCAGTGGGACAGGGGGGGACAATCAGCCCCAGCATTTT
cdr3_aa: CAISGTGGDNQPQHF

clone_size: once
v_call: TRBV7-7
j_call: TRBJ1-3
d_call: -
cdr3_nt: TGTGCTAGCAGCCTAACCGTAGAGGGTCAGGGAGCCTTTATTGGAAACACCATATATTTT
cdr3_aa: CASSLTVEGQGAFIGNTIYF